This T cell receptor (beta chain) was identified in a study of blood T cells in healthy people across ages. Every donor contributed roughly 10 milliliters of peripheral blood by blood draw. Trimming took off 5 bases at V and 7 bases at J, with 17 bases between the two ends. The CDR3 has 14 residues. Germline CDR1 is MDHEN and CDR2 is SYDVKM. A J-beta primer mix and a sample-barcoded 5' primer were used in a second PCR of about 7 to 12 cycles. TCRdb reanalysed the 5' RACE reads using MiXCR and keeps one entry per CDR3 protein. The data hold 800,000 to 950,000 distinct CDR3 sequences, with just under 30% observed a single time. On this clonotype itself: Its target is unknown.

Notes on the study in general: Researchers judged that diversity estimates from one million T cells fell short of true values.

This sample was shared with a second study, whose subject was T cells of mothers and their children.

The sample taken for sequencing was blood. This chain uses TRBV28 with TRBJ1-1; D remains unclear. The clonotype originates from a woman between 40 and 50 years old in good health. CDR3 amino acids: CASSPQPSEDEAFF. The CDR3 bases are TGTGCCAGCAGTCCCCAACCCTCTGAAGATGAAGCTTTCTTT.